This T cell receptor beta chain was recorded in a study of Tregs in tolerant kidney transplant recipients. Study background: Recipients received nonmyeloablative bone marrow transplants from related graft donors, with transient mixed chimerism.

General observations from the study: Donor-specific Treg expansion exceeded global Treg expansion in tolerant patients, suggesting antigen drive.

The J segment lost 5 bases and the V segment lost 5 bases, leaving 5 bases of the junction unmatched. In germline, CDR1 is SEHNR, CDR2 FQNEAQ (reference sequence). The CDR3 consists of 14 residues. Points on this clone: Its antigen is currently unknown.

Measured with immunoSEQ multiplex PCR; TCRdb has only the in-frame clones, and not every one. The table records some 74,000 clones, less than 95% of them present only once. This receptor was taken from a human donor who received a combined kidney and bone marrow transplant. Specimen: Tregs from blood, collected before the transplant. The V call is TRBV7-9, the J call TRBJ1-1, with TRBD1 matching over 10 bases. Here the CDR3 reads CASSQGQGGTEAFF. In DNA, the CDR3 is TGTGCCAGCAGCCAAGGACAGGGGGGGACTGAAGCTTTCTTT. The entire variable domain, with the rest obtained from reference TRBV7-9 and TRBJ1-1, is as follows: DTGVSQNPRHKITKRGQNVTFRCDPISEHNRLYWYRQTLGQGPEFLTYFQNEAQLEKSRLLSDRFSAERPKGSFSTLEIQRTEQGDSAMYLCASSQGQGGTEAFFGQGTRLTVV.